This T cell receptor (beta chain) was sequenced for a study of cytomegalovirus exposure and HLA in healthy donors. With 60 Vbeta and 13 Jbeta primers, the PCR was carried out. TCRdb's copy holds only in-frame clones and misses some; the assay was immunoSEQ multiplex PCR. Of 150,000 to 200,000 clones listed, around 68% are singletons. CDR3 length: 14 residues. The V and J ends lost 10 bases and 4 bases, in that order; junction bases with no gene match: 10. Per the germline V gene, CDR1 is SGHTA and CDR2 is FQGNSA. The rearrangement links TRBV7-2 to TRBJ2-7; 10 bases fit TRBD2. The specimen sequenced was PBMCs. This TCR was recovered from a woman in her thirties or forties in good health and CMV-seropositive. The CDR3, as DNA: TGTGCCACAAAGGCTAGCGGGAGTAAGTACGAGCAGTACTTC. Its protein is CATKASGSKYEQYF.